This section outlines one TCR beta chain sequence together with its context. This specimen comes from a study of T and B cells in COVID-19 patients. Multiplex PCR with BIOMED2 TRB-A/B primer pools amplified TRB rearrangements. TCRdb reanalysed the multiplex PCR reads using MiXCR and keeps one entry per CDR3 protein. The table includes 13,000 or so distinct CDR3 sequences, 28% detected once. The CDR3 is 13 residues long. V lost 1 base and J lost 4; bases outside the gene matches: 4. CDR1 GTSNPN and CDR2 SVGIG come from the germline V gene (reference sequence). Blood genomic DNA input for TRB amplification was roughly 220-500 ng.

The sequenced material came from blood. This chain links TRBV30 with TRBJ2-7, with TRBD1 identical over 7 bases. The sequence was collected from a human donor who had recovered from COVID-19. Here the CDR3 reads CAWSGDSLYEQYF. The CDR3 bases are TGTGCCTGGAGTGGGGACAGCTTGTACGAGCAGTACTTC.